The T cell receptor beta chain under discussion was sequenced for a study of blood T cell repertoires in COVID-19. Whole-study context: Acute and convalescent COVID-19 samples came from the United States, Italy and Spain. In each case, the material was cDNA or gDNA derived from T cells, B-cell-depleted T cells, or PBMCs.

The CDR3 is 16 residues long. Per germline, CDR1 SGHRS and CDR2 YFSETQ. J was trimmed by 0 bases and V by 5 bases; bases with no gene match: 6. How the authors handled the data: Reference gene primer amplification in the assay estimated nucleated cell counts. The repertoire was sequenced with immunoSEQ multiplex PCR; TCRdb's copy has only in-frame clones and lacks some. D and trimming come from the DNA, and the V and J calls and clone size come from that table. The sample includes 270,000 or so clones, approximately 86% of them seen just once. The chain uses TRBV5-1 and TRBJ2-3, with 10 positions matching TRBD2. The TCR originated in a man between 40 and 49 years old with active or convalescent COVID-19. The specimen sequenced was peripheral blood. The CDR3 loop is CASRKTSGASTDTQYF. The CDR3 nucleotides read TGCGCCAGCAGAAAAACTAGCGGGGCTAGCACAGATACGCAGTATTTT.